This T cell receptor (beta chain) was identified during a study of blood T cell repertoires in COVID-19. Study-wide background: Italy, Spain and the United States were the sources of the convalescent and acute COVID-19 samples. The cDNA or gDNA used as material had been derived from T cells, B-cell-depleted T cells, or PBMCs.

Authors' data handling: Reference gene primer amplification yielded estimated nucleated cell counts. The assay was immunoSEQ multiplex PCR, and TCRdb's table has in-frame clones only and misses some. V and J calls and clone size are as listed in that table; D and trimming were resolved from the DNA. This sample carries about 74,000 clones, about 92% of them seen once, and the ten largest clones take around 1.6%. The CDR3 covers 14 residues. Per the germline V gene, CDR1 is SGHVS and CDR2 is FNYEAQ. Trimming shortened V by 5 bases and J by 4 bases, and 14 bases separated the two germline ends. The receptor was isolated from a man aged 45 to 65 with acute or convalescent COVID-19. Sequencing was done on a sample of peripheral blood. The chain uses TRBV7-6 and TRBJ2-5; a possible D gene is TRBD2 (7 bases). In nucleotides, the CDR3 is TGTGCCAGCAGCCCCCGCGGGGGCGGAGAGACCCAGTACTTC. Translating gives CASSPRGGGETQYF.